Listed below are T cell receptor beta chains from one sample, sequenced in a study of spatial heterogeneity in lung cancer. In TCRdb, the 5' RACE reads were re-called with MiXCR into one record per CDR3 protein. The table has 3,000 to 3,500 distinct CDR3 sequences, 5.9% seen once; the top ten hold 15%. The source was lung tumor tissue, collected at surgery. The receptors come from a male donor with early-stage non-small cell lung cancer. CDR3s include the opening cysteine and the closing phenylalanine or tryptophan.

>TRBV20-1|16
CSALDKRNTGANVLTF
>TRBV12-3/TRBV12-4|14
CASSLGLSNQPQHF
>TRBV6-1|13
CASSERQVLEAFF
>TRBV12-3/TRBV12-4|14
CASSFQGGAFPQHF
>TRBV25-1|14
CASRRQSLNTEAFF
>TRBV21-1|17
CASPLRDRGNFDNEQFF
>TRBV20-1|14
CSALLGGNTGEQYF
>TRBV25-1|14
CASSWGGNQETQYF
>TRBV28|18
CASSLLSGGGSGANVLTF
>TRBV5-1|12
CASSLAGETQYF
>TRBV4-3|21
CASSQGVGWRVLSSGANVLTF
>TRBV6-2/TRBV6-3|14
CASSFTSGYYEQYF
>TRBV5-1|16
CASSLAPGRRGNEQFF
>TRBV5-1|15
CASSARQGWNTEAFF
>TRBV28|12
CASTSLRGGQYF
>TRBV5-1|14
CASSPMRQSDTQYF
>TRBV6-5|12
CASISVTYEQYF
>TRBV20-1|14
CSARESGTGVSQHF
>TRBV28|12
CAARTGQETQYF
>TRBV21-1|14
CASSHPLLHNEQFF
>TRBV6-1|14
CASRQTGKTYGYTF
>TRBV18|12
CASSPPADTQYF
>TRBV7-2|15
CASSLFEALYNEQFF
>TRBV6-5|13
CASSYVRGEKLFF
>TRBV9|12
CASSPPAGELFF
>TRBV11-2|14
CASSSGHSTDTQYF
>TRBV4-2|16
CASSQDSVFSGNTIYF
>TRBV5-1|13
CASSLQGYEKLFF
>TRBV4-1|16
CASSQDGGGANEKLFF
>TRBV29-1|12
CSVETQAPGYTF
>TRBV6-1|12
CASRLDRGGYTF
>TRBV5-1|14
CASSLAVGTDTQYF
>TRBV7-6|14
CASTPGPGGYEQYF
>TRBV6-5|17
CASSLWTGGSYNSPLHF
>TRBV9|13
CASSGQGRGGYTF
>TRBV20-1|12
CSANDRNTEAFF
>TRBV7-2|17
CASSLVRRTVGTDTQYF
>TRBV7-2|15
CASSLAQGLNQPQHF
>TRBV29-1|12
CSVAPGQETQYF
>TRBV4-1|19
CASSQDPMDLLGSRNIQYF
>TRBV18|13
CASSPGAGNEQYF
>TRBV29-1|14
CSVFLDGLNTEAFF
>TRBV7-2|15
CASSFSGSSTDTQYF
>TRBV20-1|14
CSAKGGVLNTEAFF
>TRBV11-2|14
CASSSGGKNTEAFF
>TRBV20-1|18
CSARGVIRRGGLYNEQFF
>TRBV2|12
CASSVSQETQYF
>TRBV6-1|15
CASSRDPIGTDTQYF
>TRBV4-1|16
CASSQFGTGANYGYTF
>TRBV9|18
CASSVSPAGESGTDTQYF
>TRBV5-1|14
CASRAGTVNTEAFF